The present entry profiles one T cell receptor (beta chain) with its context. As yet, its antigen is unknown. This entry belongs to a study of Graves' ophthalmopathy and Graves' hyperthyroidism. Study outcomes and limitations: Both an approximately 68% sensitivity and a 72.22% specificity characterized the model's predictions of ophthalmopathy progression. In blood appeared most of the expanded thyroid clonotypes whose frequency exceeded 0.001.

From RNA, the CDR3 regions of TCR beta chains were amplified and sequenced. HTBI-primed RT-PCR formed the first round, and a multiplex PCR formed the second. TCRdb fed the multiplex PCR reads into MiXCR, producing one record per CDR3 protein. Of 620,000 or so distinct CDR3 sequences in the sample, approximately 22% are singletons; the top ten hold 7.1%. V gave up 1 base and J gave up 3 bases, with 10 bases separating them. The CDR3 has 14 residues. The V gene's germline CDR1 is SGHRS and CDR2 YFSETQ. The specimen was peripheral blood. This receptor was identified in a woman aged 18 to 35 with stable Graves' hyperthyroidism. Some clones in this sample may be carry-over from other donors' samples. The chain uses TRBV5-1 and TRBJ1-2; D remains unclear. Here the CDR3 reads CASSLSAADYGYTF. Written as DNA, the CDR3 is TGCGCCAGCAGCTTGAGCGCAGCAGACTATGGCTACACCTTC.